This T cell receptor (beta chain) stems from a study of T cells after yellow fever vaccination. The CDR3 length is 14 residues. Per the germline V gene, CDR1 is SGDLS and CDR2 is YYNGEE. V dropped 0 bases and J dropped 0 bases, with 5 bases sitting between them. TCRdb reprocessed the 5' RACE reads with MiXCR, giving one entry per CDR3 protein. There are hundreds of thousands of distinct CDR3 sequences in the sample; 9.5% to 15% occur only once, and about 3% lies in the top ten. Whole-study findings and limits: Few clonotypes appeared in both CD4 and CD8 compartments. Among primary-vaccination clones, most reappeared after the booster, at approximately 97% for CD4 and under 90% for CD8.

This clonotype was counted once. Its matching antigen is unknown. The sequencing here drew on CD4+ T cells sorted from PBMCs, taken 15 days after the yellow fever booster vaccination. The chain has TRBV9 and TRBJ2-3; D not certain. The clonotype comes from a man aged 18-30 years who received the YFV17D yellow fever vaccine. The chain's CDR3 is CASSVAVSTDTQYF. The CDR3 region has the DNA TGTGCCAGCAGCGTAGCTGTGAGCACAGATACGCAGTATTTT.